A selection of T cell receptor beta chains follows, all from one sample in a study of CD8 T cells in ankylosing spondylitis. MiXCR, applied by TCRdb to the 5' RACE reads, yields one record per CDR3 protein. The data hold over 600,000 distinct CDR3 sequences, with roughly 19% observed a single time. The sample consisted of blood, either unsorted or a sorted T cell fraction (not recorded which). Receptors originate from a male donor with ankylosing spondylitis. CDR3s include the opening cysteine and the closing phenylalanine or tryptophan. A D gene is named only where the DNA matches it firmly. Size values are once, few and many counts, or a class for expanded clones, and some rows have none.

D	size	J	V	DNA	CDR3
.	few	TRBJ2-5	TRBV4-1	TGCGCCAGCAGCCAAGAAGGACTTCCTCCACCAGAGACCCAGTACTTC	CASSQEGLPPPETQYF
.	few	TRBJ1-1	TRBV7-9	TGTGCCAGCAGCGGACCCCGACAGAACACTGAAGCTTTCTTT	CASSGPRQNTEAFF
TRBD1	.	TRBJ1-5	TRBV7-9	TGTGCCAGCAGCTTTAGCGGGACAGGAGGTTCCCAGCATTTT	CASSFSGTGGSQHF
.	.	TRBJ2-1	TRBV24-1	TGTGCCACCAGTGCTCCTGGGCGGAGTTGGCGAAGTGAGCAGTTCTTC	CATSAPGRSWRSEQFF
.	many	TRBJ2-7	TRBV29-1	TGCAGCGTTGACAGGGGGGTTTCTGACGAGCAGTACTTC	CSVDRGVSDEQYF
.	few	TRBJ2-2	TRBV4-1	TGCGCCAGCAGCCACTCTCAGGGGAACACCGGGGAGCTGTTTTTT	CASSHSQGNTGELFF
TRBD2	few	TRBJ2-1	TRBV11-1	TGTGCCAGCAGCTTCCTTGGACTAGTCATTAGCTCCTACAATGAGCAGTTCTTC	CASSFLGLVISSYNEQFF
TRBD2	.	TRBJ2-1	TRBV13	TGTGCCAGCAGCCGTCGTTTTTTCCCGACTAGCGGGGGAGAGGTGTTCTTC	CASSRRFFPTSGGEVFF
.	few	TRBJ1-4	TRBV28	TGTGCCAGCAGTTTATATGGTAGTAGGCTGTTTTTT	CASSLYGSRLFF
TRBD2	.	TRBJ2-1	TRBV5-1	TGCGCCAGCAGCTTGGCCGGGAATAGCGGGGACGAGCAGTTCTTC	CASSLAGNSGDEQFF
.	few	TRBJ2-3	TRBV12-3/TRBV12-4	TGTGCCAGCAGCCCTTGGGGGGAAGGCACAGATACGCAGTATTTT	CASSPWGEGTDTQYF
.	few	TRBJ2-7	TRBV12-3/TRBV12-4	TGTGCCAGCAGTTTCTCGGGAGCCTCCTACGAGCAGTACTTC	CASSFSGASYEQYF
.	.	TRBJ1-1	TRBV6-2/TRBV6-3	TGTGCCAGCAGGGCCGATCGGGCGACGGCCATCATGAACACTGAAGCTTTCTTT	CASRADRATAIMNTEAFF
.	few	TRBJ2-5	TRBV6-5	TGTGCCAGCAGTTTTTCGTTCGCGGAGACCCAGTACTTC	CASSFSFAETQYF
.	few	TRBJ2-7	TRBV9	TGTGCCAGCAGCGTAGGCCCCCCAGGGAGCTCCTACGAGCAGTACTTC	CASSVGPPGSSYEQYF
.	.	TRBJ2-1	TRBV6-1	TGTGCCAGCAGAAGGGCAGCCGAGTACAATGAGCAGTTCTTC	CASRRAAEYNEQFF
.	few	TRBJ1-1	TRBV20-1	TGCAGTGCTCCAACAGTCCGGGACGGATGGGGGTACACTGAAGCTTTCTTT	CSAPTVRDGWGYTEAFF
.	.	TRBJ2-7	TRBV10-1	TGCGCCAGCAGTGCCACGGGACACCTCTCTGAGCAGTACTTC	CASSATGHLSEQYF
.	few	TRBJ1-2	TRBV12-3/TRBV12-4	TGTGCCAGCAGTTTAGCGCTAGGGGGGCGAGGTGGCTACACCTTC	CASSLALGGRGGYTF
.	.	TRBJ1-6	TRBV12-3/TRBV12-4	TGTGCCAGCAGTTTAGGGGGGCTCGGTTCACCCCTCCACTTT	CASSLGGLGSPLHF
.	many	TRBJ2-1	TRBV12-3/TRBV12-4	TGTGCCAGCAGTTTGATAGGGAATGAGCAGTTCTTC	CASSLIGNEQFF
.	few	TRBJ1-5	TRBV13	TGTGCCAGCAGCTTAGGGGTGGGGAGCAATCAGCCCCAGCATTTT	CASSLGVGSNQPQHF
TRBD2	.	TRBJ2-1	TRBV6-5	TGTGCCAGCAGTTCCGGGACTAGCGGGACTGAGCAGTTCTTC	CASSSGTSGTEQFF
TRBD2	many	TRBJ2-2	TRBV7-8	TGTGCCAGGGGGGGGTTTTCCGGGGAGCTGTTTTTT	CARGGFSGELFF
.	few	TRBJ2-3	TRBV12-3/TRBV12-4	TGTGCCAGCAGTTCCCAGGGTTTGGAGCGCACAGATACGCAGTATTTT	CASSSQGLERTDTQYF
.	.	TRBJ1-5	TRBV20-1	TGCAGTGCTAAAAACCTGGGACAACGAAAGCCCCAGCATTTT	CSAKNLGQRKPQHF
.	few	TRBJ1-1	TRBV3-1	TGTGCCAGCAGCCAAGGTGCCCCTCCGAGAGCTTTCTTT	CASSQGAPPRAFF
.	.	TRBJ2-3	TRBV6-2/TRBV6-3	TGTGCCAGCAGTTACACCCTACGGCCCCCGGGTACGCAGTATTTT	CASSYTLRPPGTQYF
TRBD1	.	TRBJ2-1	TRBV11-2	TGTGCCAGCAGCTTAGTGGACAGGGTGGAAGAGCAGTTCTTC	CASSLVDRVEEQFF
TRBD1	many	TRBJ1-2	TRBV12-3/TRBV12-4	TGTGCCAGCAGTCCAAGGACAGGGGGCCCAAGCTATGGCTACACCTTC	CASSPRTGGPSYGYTF
TRBD1	.	TRBJ2-3	TRBV11-2	TGTGCCAGCAGCTGGACCCGGGACAGGGGCACAGATACGCAGTATTTT	CASSWTRDRGTDTQYF
.	.	TRBJ2-5	TRBV5-1	TGCGCCAGCAGCCCCCACCTTTCGGAGACCCAGTACTTC	CASSPHLSETQYF
TRBD2	many	TRBJ2-1	TRBV12-3/TRBV12-4	TGTGCCAGCACCCGACTAGCGGGGGGCTTTGAGCAGTTCTTC	CASTRLAGGFEQFF
TRBD1	few	TRBJ1-2	TRBV6-2/TRBV6-3	TGTGCCAGCATATCTACTCTCGGGACAGGGGACAATCTGAACTATGGCTACACCTTC	CASISTLGTGDNLNYGYTF
.	.	TRBJ2-7	TRBV25-1	TGTGCCAGCACACCCCGTGGCTTATCCTCCGAGCAGTACTTC	CASTPRGLSSEQYF
.	.	TRBJ1-1	TRBV30	TGTGCCTGGGGGGACTCTGCTGAAGCTTTCTTT	CAWGDSAEAFF
TRBD2	.	TRBJ2-5	TRBV15	TGTGCCACCAGCAACCCGGGACTAGCGGCCCAAGAGACCCAGTACTTC	CATSNPGLAAQETQYF
.	few	TRBJ2-3	TRBV12-3/TRBV12-4	TGTGCCAGCGGTGGGGGCGAGGAGGGGTCAGATACGCAGTATTTT	CASGGGEEGSDTQYF
TRBD1	.	TRBJ2-2	TRBV7-2	TGTGCCAGCAGCGCGGGACAGGGGACGGCCGGGGAGCTGTTTTTT	CASSAGQGTAGELFF
.	few	TRBJ2-7	TRBV29-1	TGCAGCGTTGGACGCGGTTCCTACGAGCAGTACTTC	CSVGRGSYEQYF
.	.	TRBJ2-1	TRBV29-1	TGCAGCGTTGAAGAGGACAGCGAGCTCAATGAGCAGTTCTTC	CSVEEDSELNEQFF
TRBD2	.	TRBJ2-5	TRBV20-1	TGCAGTGCTAGTCCGAACGGACTAGAGGAGACCCAGTACTTC	CSASPNGLEETQYF
TRBD1	.	TRBJ2-3	TRBV30	TGTGCCTGGAGTGTAGGGACAGACACAGATACGCAGTATTTT	CAWSVGTDTDTQYF
TRBD1	few	TRBJ1-2	TRBV12-3/TRBV12-4	TGTGCCAGCTGGGACGGGACAGCGTATGGCTACACCTTC	CASWDGTAYGYTF
TRBD1	many	TRBJ2-1	TRBV5-1	TGCGCCAGCAGCTACCGACAGGGGGAGGATGAGCAGTTCTTC	CASSYRQGEDEQFF
.	.	TRBJ2-1	TRBV21-1	TGTGCCAGCAGCAATCCGGACAGCCGCATGGCGAATGAGCAGTTCTTC	CASSNPDSRMANEQFF
.	many	TRBJ2-3	TRBV20-1	TGCAGTGCCCGTTTGGCCACAGATACGCAGTATTTT	CSARLATDTQYF
.	few	TRBJ1-2	TRBV15	TGTGCCACCAGCAGAGATGCAGACCGGTATGGCTACACCTTC	CATSRDADRYGYTF
TRBD1	.	TRBJ1-2	TRBV12-3/TRBV12-4	TGTGCCAGCAGTGCGGGACAGCGAGATGGCTACACCTTC	CASSAGQRDGYTF
.	.	TRBJ2-1	TRBV28	TGTGCCAGCAGTTTATTGAGAAGTGAAGCACCAGGGGATGAGCAGTTCTTC	CASSLLRSEAPGDEQFF